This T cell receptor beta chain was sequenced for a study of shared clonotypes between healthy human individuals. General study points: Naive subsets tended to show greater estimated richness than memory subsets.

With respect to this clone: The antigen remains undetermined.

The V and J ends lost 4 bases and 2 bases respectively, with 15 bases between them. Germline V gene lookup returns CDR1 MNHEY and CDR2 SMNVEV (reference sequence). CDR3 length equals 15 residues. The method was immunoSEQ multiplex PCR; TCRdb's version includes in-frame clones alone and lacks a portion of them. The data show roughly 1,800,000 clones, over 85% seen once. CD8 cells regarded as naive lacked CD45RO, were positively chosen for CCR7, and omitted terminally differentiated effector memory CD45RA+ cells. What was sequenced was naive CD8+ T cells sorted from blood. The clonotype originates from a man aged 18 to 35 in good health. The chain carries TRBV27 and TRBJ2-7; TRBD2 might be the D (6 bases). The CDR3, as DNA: TGTGCCAGCAGTTATGTGGGGGGAGGCACCTACGAGCAGTACTTC. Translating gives CASSYVGGGTYEQYF.